One T cell receptor (beta chain) is described in this entry. Profiling relied on immunoSEQ multiplex PCR, and the TCRdb table lists in-frame clones only, not all of them. The sample contains approximately 35,000 clones, around nine tenths of which appear only once. This entry is derived from a study of neoadjuvant anti-PD-1 for oral cavity cancer. The V and J ends lost 3 bases and 3 bases respectively, with 2 bases between them. The germline gives CDR1 MDHEN, CDR2 SYDVKM. This CDR3 contains 12 residues. No culture or expansion preceded analysis of these blood cells. This clonotype was sampled from a person aged 35-79 years with oral cavity squamous cell carcinoma. The chain is built from TRBV28 and TRBJ1-4, with unresolved D. The starting material was PBMCs, obtained before nivolumab (anti-PD-1) treatment. The CDR3 is CASSFANEKLFF. In nucleotides, the CDR3 is TGTGCCAGCAGTTTCGCTAATGAAAAACTGTTTTTT.